Listed below are T cell receptor beta chains from one sample, sequenced in a study of blood T cell repertoires in COVID-19. TCRdb's table, derived via immunoSEQ multiplex PCR, lists solely in-frame clones and lacks some. The table lists about 380,000 clones, around 90% of them singletons. The material sequenced was PBMCs or T cells enriched from blood (not recorded which). The receptors originated from a woman under 30 who had recovered from COVID-19. CDR3s include the opening cysteine and the closing phenylalanine or tryptophan. A D gene is named only where the DNA matches it firmly. Clone sizes are given selectively: once, few, many, or a class where the clone is expanded.

J	D	V	size	DNA	CDR3
TRBJ1-5	.	TRBV2	.	TGTGCCAGCAGTCAGGGTGCTCAGCCCCAGCATTTT	CASSQGAQPQHF
TRBJ2-1	.	TRBV7-9	.	TGTGCCAGCAGCTTAGATGCGGGGTCAAATGAGCAGTTCTTC	CASSLDAGSNEQFF
TRBJ1-1	.	TRBV27	.	TGTGCCAGCAGGCGTGGACAGTCTGAAGCTTTCTTT	CASRRGQSEAFF
TRBJ1-1	.	TRBV7-9	.	TGTGCCAGCAGCTTTTTCAGGGTGGGGACTGAAGCTTTCTTT	CASSFFRVGTEAFF
TRBJ2-1	TRBD2	TRBV2	.	TGTGCCAGCAGGGTAGCGGGGGGGGTCTACAATGAGCAGTTCTTC	CASRVAGGVYNEQFF
TRBJ2-5	.	TRBV11-2	.	TGTGCCAGCAGCAAGCCATACAGAGAGCAAGAGACCCAGTACTTC	CASSKPYREQETQYF
TRBJ2-7	TRBD1	TRBV19	.	TGTGCCAGTAGTACACACAGGGGGAACGAGCAGTACTTC	CASSTHRGNEQYF
TRBJ1-1	.	TRBV9	.	TGTGCCAGCAGCGTAGCGGAGGGGTACACTGAAGCTTTCTTT	CASSVAEGYTEAFF
TRBJ2-5	TRBD2	TRBV11-2	.	TGTGCCAGCAGCTACGGGGGGGGCGGAGAGACCCAGTACTTC	CASSYGGGGETQYF
TRBJ2-3	TRBD1	TRBV6-4	once	TGTGCCAGCAGTTTACAGGGGGCTGGAGGGACAGATACGCAGTATTTT	CASSLQGAGGTDTQYF
TRBJ1-2	TRBD1	TRBV5-1	.	TGCGCCAGCAACATAGGACAGGGTCGTGGCTATGGCTACACCTTC	CASNIGQGRGYGYTF
TRBJ2-7	TRBD1	TRBV7-9	.	TGTGCCAGCAGTACCGAGGGGGACAGAACTTCCTACGAGCAGTACTTC	CASSTEGDRTSYEQYF
TRBJ1-3	.	TRBV7-9	.	TGTGCCAGCAGCCCCAGGGGCTTTAATGGAAACACCATATATTTT	CASSPRGFNGNTIYF
TRBJ1-2	.	TRBV28	.	TGTGCCAGCAGCCACCCCGACAGATACTATGGCTACACCTTC	CASSHPDRYYGYTF
TRBJ1-1	TRBD1	TRBV19	.	TGTGCCAGTGACAGGGGCCCCGGGACTGAAGCTTTCTTT	CASDRGPGTEAFF
TRBJ2-5	.	TRBV18	.	TGTGCCAGCTCACGCGGCAACCAAGAGACCCAGTACTTC	CASSRGNQETQYF
TRBJ2-1	TRBD2	TRBV6-1	.	TGTGCCAGCAGTGAAGGACCTAGCGGGGGAAACTACAATGAGCAGTTCTTC	CASSEGPSGGNYNEQFF
TRBJ1-1	.	TRBV4-1	.	TGCGCCAGCAGCCCAGGGTTAAGCGGGGACACTGAAGCTTTCTTT	CASSPGLSGDTEAFF
TRBJ1-3	.	TRBV2	.	TGTGCCAGCAGGTCGAGGGGAAACACCATATATTTT	CASRSRGNTIYF
TRBJ1-4	.	TRBV14	.	TGTGCCAGCAGCCAAGATGGGCAGGGCCGCGAAAAACTGTTTTTT	CASSQDGQGREKLFF